This T cell receptor beta chain was recorded in a study of regulatory T cells in long-lasting Graves disease. Whole-study findings and limits: More public clonotypes were shared by persistent patients (around 2,500) than by new patients (around 990).

Time point defined: newly diagnosed GD, antithyroid drugs for less than 3 months. RNA from PBMCs was the source of the TCR library. This clonotype occurred a few times. Its specificity is unknown. In building TCR beta libraries, iRepertoire HTBI primers were used together with Arm-PCR of CDR3 regions. Each CDR3 protein is one row after TCRdb ran MiXCR on the multiplex PCR reads. Among about 620,000 distinct CDR3 sequences, around 17% were seen once, and the ten largest hold approximately 18%. The sample also formed part of further work on T cells in Graves' hyperthyroidism and ophthalmopathy. From that report: An initial round of RT-PCR targeting the TCR CDR3 relied on the HTBI primer set. Stable hyperthyroidism was separated from ophthalmopathy by a model based on 13 V-J features.

The sequence was obtained from a woman aged 25 to 39 with Graves disease. Specimen: peripheral blood mononuclear cells (PBMCs), collected at new diagnosis, from a patient treated with antithyroid drugs.

The CDR3 is CSAKHGGQGTDTQYF. In DNA form, the CDR3 reads TGCAGTGCCAAACATGGGGGACAGGGCACAGATACGCAGTATTTT. V usage is TRBV20-1 and J usage is TRBJ2-3; 8 nucleotides align to TRBD1. CDR3 length: 15 residues. Germline values: CDR1 DFQATT, CDR2 SNEGSKA (reference sequence). J lost 1 base, V lost 6 bases, and 9 bases had no gene match.